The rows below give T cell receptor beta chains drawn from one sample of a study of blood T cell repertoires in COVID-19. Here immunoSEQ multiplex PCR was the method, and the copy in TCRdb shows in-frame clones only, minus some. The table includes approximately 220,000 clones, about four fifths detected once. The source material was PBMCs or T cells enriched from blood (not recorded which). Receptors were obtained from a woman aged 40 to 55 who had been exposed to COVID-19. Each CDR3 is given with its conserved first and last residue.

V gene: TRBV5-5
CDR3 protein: CASSPTGTEAFF

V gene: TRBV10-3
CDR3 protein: CAASRDRDTGELFF

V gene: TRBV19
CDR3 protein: CATRGTTNGANVLTF

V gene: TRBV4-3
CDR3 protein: CASSEGWNTEAFF

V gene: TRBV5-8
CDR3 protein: CASRGRAGLPEAFF

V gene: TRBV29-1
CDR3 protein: CSVFGTGNTEAFF

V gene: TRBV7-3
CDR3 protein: CASSPSFGTEHEQYF

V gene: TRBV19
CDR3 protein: CASSQPTGVYSPLHF

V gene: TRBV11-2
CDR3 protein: CASSPRTGENTEAFF

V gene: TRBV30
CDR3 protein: CAWSVTGAGANVLTF

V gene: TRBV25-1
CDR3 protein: CASITGTEGPRGIQYF

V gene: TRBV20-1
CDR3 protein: CSASLAGGPSRDQYF

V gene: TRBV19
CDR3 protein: CASSILGVRTEAFF

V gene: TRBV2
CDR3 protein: CAGGPAEQYF

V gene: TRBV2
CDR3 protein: CASSEGHQPNSPLHF

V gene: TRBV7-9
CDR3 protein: CASSSDSRPNFYGYTF

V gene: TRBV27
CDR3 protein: CASSEGGQNYGYTF

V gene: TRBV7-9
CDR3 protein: CASSLKTGGSSGNTIYF

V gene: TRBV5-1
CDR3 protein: CASGDDKGLSLSGNTIYF

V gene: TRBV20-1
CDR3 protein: CSASPLAGEDYEQYF

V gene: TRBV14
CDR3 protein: CASSRGQKETQYF

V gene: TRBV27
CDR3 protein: CASSNVGNGFYGYTF

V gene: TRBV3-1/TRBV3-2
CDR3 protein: CASSQDSTVGGTIYF

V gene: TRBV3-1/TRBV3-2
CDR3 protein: CASSPLSGGTDTQYF

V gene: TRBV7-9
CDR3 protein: CASKAGMSTDTQYF

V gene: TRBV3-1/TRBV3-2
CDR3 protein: CASSQDLAASGYQETQYF

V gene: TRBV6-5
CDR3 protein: CASSYGGRGQPQHF

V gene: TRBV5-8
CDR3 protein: CASSNGQVGNEKLFF

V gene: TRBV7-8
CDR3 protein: CASSYQTGTFGNTIYF

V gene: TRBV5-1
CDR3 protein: CASSTGQGGDEKLFF

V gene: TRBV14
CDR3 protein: CASRPSRATTNTF

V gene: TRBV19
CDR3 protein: CASRPQAVHQPQHF

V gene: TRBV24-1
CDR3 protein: CATSDHRGPNYGYTF

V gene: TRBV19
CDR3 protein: CASSRGRDSGELFF

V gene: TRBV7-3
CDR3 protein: CASSSQRGGYGTGELFF

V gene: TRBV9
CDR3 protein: CASSAEGLAVTGELFF

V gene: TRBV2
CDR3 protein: CASIGQPNTEAFF

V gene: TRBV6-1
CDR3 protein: CASSEGRQARTGELFF

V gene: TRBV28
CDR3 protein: CASSLSKMGVRGTEAFF

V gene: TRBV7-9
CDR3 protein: CASSPQGRAEKLFF

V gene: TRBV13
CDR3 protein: CASSTDRRQPQHF

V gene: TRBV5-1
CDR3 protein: CASSLGPIYEQYF

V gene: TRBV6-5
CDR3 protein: CASRPTVFNTEAFF

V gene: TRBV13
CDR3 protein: CASSLGQTDRGRGAGYTF

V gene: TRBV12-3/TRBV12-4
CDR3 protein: CASSHRGGYGYTF

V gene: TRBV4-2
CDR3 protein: CASSQDSTARNEKLFF

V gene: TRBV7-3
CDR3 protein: CASSLTASGETQYF

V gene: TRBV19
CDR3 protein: CASSIQRGANGELFF

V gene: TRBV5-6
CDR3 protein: CASSLISGGGVDTQYF

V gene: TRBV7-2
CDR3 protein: CASSLQGAPNYGYTF

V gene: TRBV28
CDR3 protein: CASSFGGQSFKYQPQHF

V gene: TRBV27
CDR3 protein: CASSLGLGGPEAFF

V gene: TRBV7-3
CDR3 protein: CASSSSSGGGETQYF